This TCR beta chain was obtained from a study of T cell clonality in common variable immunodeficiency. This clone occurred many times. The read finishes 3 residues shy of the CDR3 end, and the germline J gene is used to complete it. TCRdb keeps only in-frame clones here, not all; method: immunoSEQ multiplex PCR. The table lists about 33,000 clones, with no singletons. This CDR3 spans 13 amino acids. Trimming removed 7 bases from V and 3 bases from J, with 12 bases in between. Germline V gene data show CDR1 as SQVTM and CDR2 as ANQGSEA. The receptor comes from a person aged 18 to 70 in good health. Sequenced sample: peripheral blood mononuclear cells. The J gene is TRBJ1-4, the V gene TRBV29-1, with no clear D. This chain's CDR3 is CSAGEVANEKLFF. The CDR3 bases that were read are TGCAGCGCAGGAGAAGTAGCTAATGAAAAA.